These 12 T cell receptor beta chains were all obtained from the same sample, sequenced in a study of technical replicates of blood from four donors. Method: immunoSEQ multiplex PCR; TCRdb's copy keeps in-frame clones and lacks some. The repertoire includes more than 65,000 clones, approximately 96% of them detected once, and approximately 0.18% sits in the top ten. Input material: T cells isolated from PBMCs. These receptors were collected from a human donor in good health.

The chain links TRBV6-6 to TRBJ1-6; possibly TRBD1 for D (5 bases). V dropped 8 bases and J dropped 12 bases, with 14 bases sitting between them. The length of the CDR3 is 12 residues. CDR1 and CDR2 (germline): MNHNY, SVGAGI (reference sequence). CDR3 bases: TGTGCCAGCCGTGGGACTGGAAGACCCCTCCACTTT. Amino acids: CASRGTGRPLHF.

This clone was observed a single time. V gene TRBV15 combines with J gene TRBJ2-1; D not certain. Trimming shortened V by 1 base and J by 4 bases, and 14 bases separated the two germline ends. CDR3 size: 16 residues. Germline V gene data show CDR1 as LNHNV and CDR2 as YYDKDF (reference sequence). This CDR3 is CATSRGYGGIYNEQFF. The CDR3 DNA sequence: TGTGCCACCAGCAGAGGGTACGGCGGAATATACAATGAGCAGTTCTTC.

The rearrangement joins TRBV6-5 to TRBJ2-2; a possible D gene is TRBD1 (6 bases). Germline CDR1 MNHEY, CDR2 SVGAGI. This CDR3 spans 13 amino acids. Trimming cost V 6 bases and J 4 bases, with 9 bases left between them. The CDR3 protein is CASRSQGTGELFF. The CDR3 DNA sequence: TGTGCCAGCAGGTCACAGGGCACCGGGGAGCTGTTTTTT.

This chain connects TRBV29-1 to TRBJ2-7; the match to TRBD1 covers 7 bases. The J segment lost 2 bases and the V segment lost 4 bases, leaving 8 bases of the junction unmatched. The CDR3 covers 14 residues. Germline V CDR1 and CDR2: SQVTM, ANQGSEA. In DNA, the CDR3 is TGCAGCGTTGCCGGGGATGGACAGGCCTACGAGCAGTACTTC. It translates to CSVAGDGQAYEQYF.

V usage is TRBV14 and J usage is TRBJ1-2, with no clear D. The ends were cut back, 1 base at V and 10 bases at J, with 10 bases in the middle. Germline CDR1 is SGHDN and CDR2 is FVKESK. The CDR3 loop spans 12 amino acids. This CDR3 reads CASSQGRLTYTF. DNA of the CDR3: TGTGCCAGCAGCCAAGGGAGGTTGACCTACACCTTC.

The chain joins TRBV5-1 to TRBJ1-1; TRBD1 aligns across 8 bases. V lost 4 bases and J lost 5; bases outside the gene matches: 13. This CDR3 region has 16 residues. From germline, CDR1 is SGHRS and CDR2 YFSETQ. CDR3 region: CASSRTGYEVGTEAFF. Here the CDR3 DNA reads TGCGCCAGCAGCAGGACAGGGTATGAGGTGGGGACTGAAGCTTTCTTT.

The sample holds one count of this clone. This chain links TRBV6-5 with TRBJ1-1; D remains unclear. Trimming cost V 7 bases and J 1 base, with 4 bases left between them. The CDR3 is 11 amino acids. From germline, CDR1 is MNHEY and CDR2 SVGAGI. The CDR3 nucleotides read TGTGCCAGCATCTGGAACACTGAAGCTTTCTTT. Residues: CASIWNTEAFF.

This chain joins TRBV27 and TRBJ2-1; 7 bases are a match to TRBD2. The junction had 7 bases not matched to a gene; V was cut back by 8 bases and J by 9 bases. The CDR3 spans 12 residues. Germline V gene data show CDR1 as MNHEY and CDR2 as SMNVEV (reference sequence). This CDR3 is CASAGLSIEQFF. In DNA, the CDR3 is TGTGCCAGCGCGGGACTATCGATTGAGCAGTTCTTC.

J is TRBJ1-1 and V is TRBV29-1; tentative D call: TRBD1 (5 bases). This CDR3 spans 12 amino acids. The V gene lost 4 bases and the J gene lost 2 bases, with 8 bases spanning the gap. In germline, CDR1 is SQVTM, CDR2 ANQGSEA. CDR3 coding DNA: TGCAGCGTTGTTTGGACAAACACTGAAGCTTTCTTT. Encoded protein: CSVVWTNTEAFF.

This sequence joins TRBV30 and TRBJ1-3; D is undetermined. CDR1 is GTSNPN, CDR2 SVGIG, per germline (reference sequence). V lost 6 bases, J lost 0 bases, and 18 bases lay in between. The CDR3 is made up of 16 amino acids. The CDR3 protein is CACKGGQAFSGNTIYF. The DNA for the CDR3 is TGTGCCTGTAAAGGCGGGCAGGCCTTCTCTGGAAACACCATATATTTT. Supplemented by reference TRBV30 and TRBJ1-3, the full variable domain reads SQTIHQWPATLVQPVGSPLSLECTVEGTSNPNLYWYRQAAGRGLQLLFYSVGIGQISSEVPQNLSASRPQDRQFILSSKKLLLSDSGFYLCACKGGQAFSGNTIYFGEGSWLTVV.

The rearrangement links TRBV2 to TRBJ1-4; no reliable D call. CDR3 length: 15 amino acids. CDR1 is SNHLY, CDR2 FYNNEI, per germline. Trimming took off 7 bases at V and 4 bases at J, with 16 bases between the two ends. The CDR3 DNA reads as TGTGCCAGCAACCGTGGGCAGTCGAATAATGAAAAACTGTTTTTT. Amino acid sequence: CASNRGQSNNEKLFF.

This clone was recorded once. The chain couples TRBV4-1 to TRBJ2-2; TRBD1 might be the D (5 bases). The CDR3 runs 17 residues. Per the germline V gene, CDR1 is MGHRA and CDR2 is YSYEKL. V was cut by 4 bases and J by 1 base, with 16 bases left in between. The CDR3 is CASSLFQGLLNTGELFF. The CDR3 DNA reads TGCGCCAGCAGCCTTTTTCAGGGTCTCCTGAACACCGGGGAGCTGTTTTTT.